Listed here is a single T cell receptor (beta chain). Its specificity is not known. The data are from a study of T cell responses to AZD1222 COVID-19 vaccine. Notes on the study in general: Epitopes outside B.1.351 and B.1.1.7 mutated regions reportedly drew nearly half of spike TCRs. Seropositive at baseline were only a handful of AZD1222 recipients. Repertoire sampling was restricted to post-peak T cell response timepoints.

Trimming took 2 bases from V and 5 from J, leaving 10 bases between them. The CDR3 runs 13 residues. Germline-derived CDR1 and CDR2 are KGHSH and LQKENI. Method: immunoSEQ multiplex PCR; TCRdb's copy keeps in-frame clones and lacks some. The table shows 65,000 to 85,000 clones, with 80% to 85% occurring only once. This chain joins TRBV18 and TRBJ2-7; D unresolved. The sequencing here drew on peripheral blood, taken on day 0 of AZD1222 vaccination. This clonotype was obtained from an adult in good health. The CDR3 DNA is TGTGCCAGCTCACCAATCAGTTCCCACGAGCAGTACTTC. This translates into CASSPISSHEQYF.